This TCR beta chain derives from a study of fetal regulatory T cell absence and autoimmunity. Here immunoSEQ multiplex PCR was the method, and the copy in TCRdb shows in-frame clones only, minus some. The sample holds 95,000 to 100,000 clones, about two thirds seen once. Germline values: CDR1 MNHEY, CDR2 SMNVEV (reference sequence). The CDR3 covers 16 residues. Trimming took 6 bases from V and 4 from J, leaving 21 bases between them. This clone was seen a few times. This sequence originates from a male donor with IPEX syndrome. The source material was pancreas tissue. The chain uses TRBV27 and TRBJ1-2, with TRBD1 as a possible D gene (5 bases). Written as DNA, the CDR3 is TGTGCCAGCAGCGTCCAAAGGGACGGGGCCGGCTATGGCTACACCTTC. The encoded protein is CASSVQRDGAGYGYTF.